These 2 T cell receptor beta chains share one sample of origin, sequenced in a study of shared clonotypes between healthy human individuals. Clones were read by immunoSEQ multiplex PCR, and TCRdb kept only the in-frame ones, dropping some. The sample includes about 1 million clones, about 70% of them seen just once. Sample: memory CD4+ T cells sorted from blood. Subset: CD45RA-negative fraction. The receptors here all came from a man aged 18 to 29 in good health.

The genes are TRBV28 and TRBJ1-4, with D hard to call. This CDR3 region has 17 residues. Trimming took 5 bases from V and 4 from J, leaving 20 bases between them. CDR1 is MDHEN, CDR2 SYDVKM, per germline. The CDR3 reads CASSPPTMKPYNEKLFF. The CDR3 DNA reads as TGTGCCAGCAGTCCTCCAACGATGAAGCCTTATAATGAAAAACTGTTTTTT. The full variable domain, in which reference TRBV28 and TRBJ1-4 provide the parts outside the CDR3, is DVKVTQSSRYLVKRTGEKVFLECVQDMDHENMFWYRQDPGLGLRLIYFSYDVKMKEKGDIPEGYSVSREKKERFSLILESASTNQTSMYLCASSPPTMKPYNEKLFFGSGTQLSVL.

This clone has more than one count but fewer than ten. The rearrangement links TRBV18 to TRBJ2-7, with D possibly being TRBD2 (5 bases). This CDR3 is built from 15 residues. From germline, CDR1 is KGHSH and CDR2 LQKENI. Trimming stripped 3 bases from V and 3 bases from J, with 15 bases between. CDR3 DNA: TGTGCCAGCTCACCGACAACGCGGGTTTTCTACGAGCAGTACTTC. Its translation: CASSPTTRVFYEQYF. Using reference TRBV18 and TRBJ2-7 for the parts outside the CDR3, the full variable domain is NAGVMQNPRHLVRRRGQEARLRCSPMKGHSHVYWYRQLPEEGLKFMVYLQKENIIDESGMPKERFSAEFPKEGPSILRIQQVVRGDSAAYFCASSPTTRVFYEQYFGPGTRLTVT.